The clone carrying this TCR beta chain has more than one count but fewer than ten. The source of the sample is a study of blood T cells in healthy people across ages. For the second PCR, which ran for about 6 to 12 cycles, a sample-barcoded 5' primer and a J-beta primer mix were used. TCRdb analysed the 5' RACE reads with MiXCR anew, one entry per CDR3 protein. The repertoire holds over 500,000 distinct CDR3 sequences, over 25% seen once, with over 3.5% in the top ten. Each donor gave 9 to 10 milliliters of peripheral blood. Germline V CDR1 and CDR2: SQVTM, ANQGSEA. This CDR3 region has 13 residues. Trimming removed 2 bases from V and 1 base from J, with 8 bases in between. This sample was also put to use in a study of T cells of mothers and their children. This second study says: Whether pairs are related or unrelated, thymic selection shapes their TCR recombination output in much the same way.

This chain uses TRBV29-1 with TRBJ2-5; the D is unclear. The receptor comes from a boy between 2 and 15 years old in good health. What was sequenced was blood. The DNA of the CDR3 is TGCAGCGTTGAATTACAGATCCAAGAGACCCAGTACTTC. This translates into CSVELQIQETQYF.